This T cell receptor beta chain was documented in a study of cytomegalovirus exposure and HLA in healthy donors. In the PCR, 60 Vbeta and 13 Jbeta primers were used. Measured with immunoSEQ multiplex PCR; TCRdb has only the in-frame clones, and not every one. The table lists 100,000 or so clones, about three quarters of them singletons. The sequencing input was PBMCs. The clonotype comes from a man aged 25 to 45 in good health and CMV-seropositive.

As DNA, the CDR3 is TGTGCCAGCAGTGGACGCCGGGACAGGGGTCACAATGAGCAGTTCTTC. Amino acids: CASSGRRDRGHNEQFF. The rearrangement joins TRBV27 to TRBJ2-1, with 10 bases lining up with TRBD1. V lost 5 bases and J lost 5; bases outside the gene matches: 9. This CDR3 has 16 residues. Looked up from germline, CDR1 is MNHEY and CDR2 is SMNVEV (reference sequence).